The 31 T cell receptor beta chains below come from one sample, sequenced in a study of T cell repertoires in cytomegalovirus infection. MiXCR was run by TCRdb on the reads, yielding one entry per CDR3 protein. The repertoire includes around 180,000 distinct CDR3 sequences, roughly 19% of them detected once, and around 3.1% sits in the top ten. Sequencing was carried out using PBMCs. The receptors derive from a human donor in good health (CMV status not recorded). Some clones in this sample may be carry-over from other donors' samples.

The chain joins TRBV12-3 or TRBV12-4 to TRBJ2-3; the D is unclear. The CDR3 totals 17 residues. V was pared by 2 bases and J by 0 bases, with 15 bases between. This chain's CDR3 is CASSLMVRAASTDTQYF. In DNA form, the CDR3 reads TGTGCCAGCAGTTTAATGGTTAGGGCGGCGAGCACAGATACGCAGTATTTT.

The chain links TRBV20-1 to TRBJ2-2; TRBD2 might be the D (6 bases). Trimming pared 5 bases from V and 7 bases from J, leaving 14 bases between. The length of the CDR3 is 13 residues. CDR1 is DFQATT and CDR2 is SNEGSKA in the germline V gene (reference sequence). The CDR3 nucleotides are TGCAGTGCTGGGACCCTGGGGGGCGGGGAGCTGTTTTTT. The encoded protein is CSAGTLGGGELFF.

This clonotype was picked up a small number of times. This sequence joins TRBV14 and TRBJ2-1, with 13 positions matching TRBD2. Unmatched junction bases numbered 5, after V lost 2 bases and J lost 7 bases. The CDR3 consists of 16 residues. Germline V gene lookup returns CDR1 SGHDN and CDR2 FVKESK. The chain's CDR3 is CASSQLLAGGRNEQFF. The CDR3 nucleotides read TGTGCCAGCAGCCAATTACTAGCGGGAGGGCGTAATGAGCAGTTCTTC.

The chain has TRBV30 and TRBJ1-1; possible D gene TRBD1, 6 bases. The germline V gene has CDR1 GTSNPN and CDR2 SVGIG (reference sequence). Trimming cost V 3 bases and J 5 bases, with 10 bases left between them. The CDR3 sequence is 12 residues long. The DNA of the CDR3 is TGTGCCTGGAGGGGGGCGGATACTGAAGCTTTCTTT. It is translated as CAWRGADTEAFF.

This clonotype has ten or more counts. The chain joins TRBV7-2 to TRBJ2-2; 8 nucleotides line up with TRBD2. V lost 5 bases, J lost 0 bases, and 2 bases stayed unmatched. Germline CDR1 reads SGHTA; CDR2 reads FQGNSA. The CDR3 is made up of 15 amino acids. In DNA, the CDR3 is TGTGCCAGCAGCGTTAGCGGGACGAACACCGGGGAGCTGTTTTTT. Protein: CASSVSGTNTGELFF.

In its sample, this clonotype was seen many times. This chain uses TRBV7-2 with TRBJ1-5; TRBD1 aligns across 9 bases. The ends lost 2 bases at V and 5 bases at J; junction bases unmatched: 1. The CDR3 totals 14 residues. Germline V gene data show CDR1 as SGHTA and CDR2 as FQGNSA. CDR3 DNA: TGTGCCAGCAGCTTAAGGACAGGGGATCAGCCCCAGCATTTT. It translates to CASSLRTGDQPQHF.

V is TRBV19 and J is TRBJ1-2; TRBD1 aligns across 7 bases. The V gene end was trimmed by 4 bases and the J gene end by 8 bases; junction bases not matched to a gene: 4. The CDR3 totals 12 residues. Germline V gives CDR1 LNHDA, CDR2 SQIVND (reference sequence). CDR3 DNA: TGTGCCAGTAGTACAGGGGGTCGGGGCTACACCTTC. This encodes CASSTGGRGYTF.

The chain joins TRBV7-9 to TRBJ2-2; 14 bases are shared with TRBD2. The length of the CDR3 is 22 residues. Germline CDR1 SEHNR, CDR2 FQNEAQ (reference sequence). V dropped 2 bases and J dropped 4; count of bases not matched to a gene: 18. In DNA form, the CDR3 reads TGTGCCAGCAGCTTAAGACACAACCAGGGGACTAGCGGGAGTAGGAGCACCGGGGAGCTGTTTTTT. Translated: CASSLRHNQGTSGSRSTGELFF.

V usage is TRBV29-1 and J usage is TRBJ1-1; D gene unclear. The CDR3 has 12 residues. Germline V gene lookup returns CDR1 SQVTM and CDR2 ANQGSEA. V was shortened by 6 bases and J by 2 bases, with 10 bases between the two germline ends. The CDR3 loop is CSVRTRNTEAFF. The CDR3 bases are TGCAGCGTAAGGACCCGAAACACTGAAGCTTTCTTT.

The chain joins TRBV7-8 to TRBJ1-1, with a weak D call TRBD1 (5 bases). The V gene's germline CDR1 is SGHVS and CDR2 FQNEAQ. V gave up 3 bases and J gave up 1 base, with 9 bases separating them. The CDR3 sequence is 14 residues long. Here the CDR3 DNA reads TGTGCCAGCAGCTTCGGGACGGGGAACACTGAAGCTTTCTTT. Its translation is CASSFGTGNTEAFF.

This clonotype was recorded a few times. V gene TRBV28 combines with J gene TRBJ2-1; a possible D gene is TRBD2 (5 bases). This CDR3 spans 15 amino acids. Germline V gives CDR1 MDHEN, CDR2 SYDVKM. V was clipped by 3 bases and J by 2 bases, with 11 bases between them. CDR3 amino acids: CASSFPGTAYNEQFF. In DNA form, the CDR3 reads TGTGCCAGCAGTTTCCCGGGAACGGCCTACAATGAGCAGTTCTTC.

The chain carries TRBV6-5 and TRBJ2-7; D is possibly TRBD1 or TRBD2 (5 bases each). V was pared by 2 bases and J by 6 bases, with 17 bases between. CDR1 is MNHEY and CDR2 is SVGAGI in the germline V gene. The CDR3 consists of 15 residues. CDR3 protein: CASSYTLGPVGEQYF. The DNA for the CDR3 is TGTGCCAGCAGTTACACTCTGGGACCGGTGGGCGAGCAGTACTTC.

V and J are TRBV19 and TRBJ1-4; 8 positions match TRBD1. After removal of 5 bases from V and 8 bases from J, the junction contained 7 bases not matched to a gene. The CDR3 extends over 14 amino acids. Germline CDR1 is LNHDA and CDR2 is SQIVND (reference sequence). CDR3 residues: CASSPRQGREKLFF. CDR3 DNA sequence: TGTGCCAGTAGTCCGCGACAGGGGAGGGAAAAACTGTTTTTT.

V gene TRBV7-8 combines with J gene TRBJ1-1; weak D call: TRBD1 (5 bases). Per the germline V gene, CDR1 is SGHVS and CDR2 is FQNEAQ. CDR3 size: 13 residues. V was clipped by 5 bases and J by 6 bases, with 13 bases between them. Written as DNA, the CDR3 is TGTGCCAGCAGCACGCCAGGGAGTCCTGAAGCTTTCTTT. Translated, it gives CASSTPGSPEAFF.

The V call is TRBV20-1, the J call TRBJ2-3, with a possible D match to TRBD2 (6 bases). Germline CDR1 is DFQATT and CDR2 is SNEGSKA (reference sequence). The length of the CDR3 is 14 residues. The V end was cut by 7 bases, the J end by 0 bases, with 14 bases between. The CDR3 nucleotides read TGCAGTGGTTTGCGGAGGGGCAGCACAGATACGCAGTATTTT. As protein: CSGLRRGSTDTQYF.

This clonotype came up a few times. This sequence joins TRBV11-2 and TRBJ1-1; possibly TRBD1 for D (5 bases). The length of the CDR3 is 17 residues. The germline V gene has CDR1 SGHAT and CDR2 FQNNGV. Trimming shortened V by 4 bases and J by 0 bases, and 18 bases separated the two germline ends. Here the CDR3 DNA reads TGTGCCAGCAGCTCACCCCGCCGACAGCCCATGAACACTGAAGCTTTCTTT. Translation: CASSSPRRQPMNTEAFF.

The gene calls are TRBV7-9 and TRBJ2-5, with 11 nucleotides matching TRBD2. Germline values: CDR1 SEHNR, CDR2 FQNEAQ (reference sequence). The CDR3 is made up of 15 amino acids. Trimming took 8 bases from V and 1 from J; bases not matched to a gene: 6. CDR3 sequence (DNA): TGTGCCAGCCAGACTAGCGGGGACCCCCAAGAGACCCAGTACTTC. As protein: CASQTSGDPQETQYF.

This chain connects TRBV11-3 to TRBJ2-7; 10 nucleotides match TRBD2. Germline CDR1 reads SGHNT; CDR2 reads YENEEA. Losses at the gene ends were 2 bases for V and 7 bases for J; bases not matched to a gene: 5. This CDR3 comprises 14 residues. The CDR3: CASSLLAGVGEQYF. The CDR3 nucleotides read TGTGCCAGCAGCTTACTAGCGGGAGTCGGAGAGCAGTACTTC.

With regard to this clonotype: This may be a read error, as it is one base from a much larger clone. The chain employs TRBV12-3 or TRBV12-4 and TRBJ2-7; TRBD1 aligns across 12 bases. The CDR3 consists of 17 residues. In nucleotides, the CDR3 is TGTGCCAGCAGTTTAGCGCCGGGACAGGGGGCCTCTAGGGAGCGGTACTTC. Protein: CASSLAPGQGASRERYF.

There are a few counts of this clonotype. The V and J genes are TRBV6-1 and TRBJ2-1; 14 positions match TRBD2. The CDR3 spans 16 residues. Losses at the gene ends were 5 bases for V and 8 bases for J; bases not matched to a gene: 8. In germline, CDR1 is MNHNS, CDR2 SASEGT. The CDR3 here is CASSLARLAGGHEQFF. CDR3 DNA: TGTGCCAGCAGTCTCGCCAGACTAGCGGGAGGGCATGAGCAGTTCTTC.

The gene calls are TRBV12-3 or TRBV12-4 and TRBJ2-5; TRBD2 might be the D (5 bases). This CDR3 region has 12 residues. V dropped 4 bases and J dropped 6 bases, with 9 bases sitting between them. The CDR3 loop reads CASSYGKKTQYF. The DNA for the CDR3 is TGTGCCAGCAGTTACGGGAAAAAGACCCAGTACTTC.

This chain links TRBV6-1 with TRBJ2-1; D is unclear. Germline CDR1 MNHNS, CDR2 SASEGT. The CDR3 has 15 amino acids. V was shortened by 7 bases and J by 0 bases, with 13 bases between the two germline ends. CDR3 in amino acids: CASTDPTVSYNEQFF. The CDR3 nucleotides are TGTGCCAGCACCGATCCCACAGTCTCCTACAATGAGCAGTTCTTC.

The V and J genes are TRBV12-3 or TRBV12-4 and TRBJ2-5; TRBD1 aligns across 8 bases. The CDR3 spans 14 residues. With V trimmed by 6 bases and J by 4 bases, 7 bases remained unmatched. CDR3 bases: TGTGCCAGCAGCAACGGACAGGGCCTAGAGACCCAGTACTTC. Its translation is CASSNGQGLETQYF.

This rearrangement joins TRBV20-1 to TRBJ1-1; possible D gene TRBD1, 6 bases. The CDR3 runs 15 residues. The V and J ends lost 6 bases and 0 bases respectively, with 17 bases between them. Germline loops: CDR1 DFQATT, CDR2 SNEGSKA (reference sequence). CDR3 DNA sequence: TGCAGTGCGTCGAGGGGGATAACTCTGAACACTGAAGCTTTCTTT. Translating gives CSASRGITLNTEAFF.

The chain carries TRBV7-2 and TRBJ2-1; D is possibly TRBD2 (6 bases). Trimming took off 5 bases at V and 0 bases at J, with 14 bases between the two ends. Germline loops: CDR1 SGHTA, CDR2 FQGNSA. The CDR3 is 16 residues long. The CDR3 protein is CASSNQVGGSYNEQFF. The CDR3 nucleotides read TGTGCCAGCAGCAATCAGGTCGGGGGCTCCTACAATGAGCAGTTCTTC.

The chain has TRBV7-6 and TRBJ1-1; D not certain. Germline CDR1 reads SGHVS; CDR2 reads FNYEAQ. The CDR3 is made up of 17 amino acids. V was clipped by 6 bases and J by 3 bases, with 23 bases between them. CDR3 amino acids: CASRVPGMGFLDTEAFF. Here the CDR3 DNA reads TGTGCCAGCAGGGTTCCCGGGATGGGGTTTCTGGACACTGAAGCTTTCTTT.

This clonotype occurred a few times. The chain has TRBV12-3 or TRBV12-4 and TRBJ2-6; D perhaps matches TRBD1 (5 bases). The CDR3 runs 15 residues. V was pared by 5 bases and J by 4 bases, with 12 bases between. The CDR3, as DNA: TGTGCCAGCAGTCCCTCCAGGGTGGGGGCCAACGTCCTGACTTTC. Its translation is CASSPSRVGANVLTF.

This clonotype was counted ten times or more. This chain links TRBV7-6 with TRBJ2-1, with 8 bases aligning to TRBD2. The V segment lost 7 bases and the J segment 6 bases; nucleotides outside the gene matches: 8. CDR1 and CDR2 (germline): SGHVS, FNYEAQ. The CDR3 has 14 amino acids. CDR3 region: CASNERERTNEQFF. The DNA for the CDR3 is TGTGCCAGCAACGAGCGGGAGAGAACCAATGAGCAGTTCTTC. Combining the CDR3 with reference TRBV7-6 and TRBJ2-1 gives the whole variable domain GAGVSQSPRYKVTKRGQDVALRCDPISGHVSLYWYRQALGQGPEFLTYFNYEAQQDKSGLPNDRFSAERPEGSISTLTIQRTEQRDSAMYRCASNERERTNEQFFGPGTRLTVL.

With regard to this clonotype: A read error is possible here, since a much larger clone lies one base away. The rearrangement links TRBV12-3 or TRBV12-4 to TRBJ1-1; D remains unclear. This CDR3 has 14 amino acids. The CDR3 coding sequence is TGTGCCAGCAGTCATAGGAGATTGAACACTGAAGCTGTCTTT. Amino acids: CASSHRRLNTEAVF.

J is TRBJ2-2 and V is TRBV14; perhaps TRBD2 as D (5 bases). Per germline, CDR1 SGHDN and CDR2 FVKESK. This CDR3 spans 17 amino acids. V gave up 0 bases and J gave up 5 bases, with 16 bases separating them. The CDR3 sequence is CASSQERVGRRTGELFF. CDR3 coding DNA: TGTGCCAGCAGCCAAGAGCGGGTAGGACGGCGGACCGGGGAGCTGTTTTTT. Variable domain in full (rest from reference TRBV14 and TRBJ2-2): EAGVTQFPSHSVIEKGQTVTLRCDPISGHDNLYWYRRVMGKEIKFLLHFVKESKQDESGMPNNRFLAERTGGTYSTLKVQPAELEDSGVYFCASSQERVGRRTGELFFGEGSRLTVL.

This clonotype was picked up many times. J is TRBJ2-3 and V is TRBV7-9; D unresolved. Germline values: CDR1 SEHNR, CDR2 FQNEAQ (reference sequence). V was trimmed by 5 bases and J by 0 bases, leaving 9 bases between them. The CDR3 length is 14 residues. DNA of the CDR3: TGTGCCAGCAGCACCCAGGACAGCACAGATACGCAGTATTTT. Protein sequence: CASSTQDSTDTQYF.